Listed below are T cell receptor beta chains from one sample, sequenced in a study of T cells in Graves' hyperthyroidism and ophthalmopathy. TCRdb ran MiXCR on the multiplex PCR reads and lists one entry per CDR3 protein. The repertoire holds some 210,000 distinct CDR3 sequences, roughly 15% seen once, with around 50% in the top ten. Sequencing was performed on blood. These receptors all come from a man aged 50-59 years with Graves' hyperthyroidism. Each CDR3 is given with its conserved first and last residue. Fields, in order: CDR3 length, J gene, V gene, D gene, clone size, CDR3 protein, CDR3 DNA. The D gene is left open where the match is weak. Part of the rows lack a size; the others show once, few, many or a class for expanded clones.

CDR3 length: 14; J gene: TRBJ2-7; V gene: TRBV6-1; D gene: NA; clone size: many; CDR3 protein: CAVRLAGNFGEQYF; CDR3 DNA: TGTGCCGTACGCCTGGCAGGGAATTTTGGCGAGCAGTACTTC
CDR3 length: 16; J gene: TRBJ1-3; V gene: TRBV28; D gene: TRBD1; clone size: many; CDR3 protein: CASRPLTGYSGNTIYF; CDR3 DNA: TGTGCCAGCAGGCCCCTGACAGGGTACTCTGGAAACACCATATATTTT
CDR3 length: 14; J gene: TRBJ2-1; V gene: TRBV6-2/TRBV6-3; D gene: NA; clone size: NA; CDR3 protein: CASKWDQTNNEQFF; CDR3 DNA: TGTGCCAGCAAGTGGGACCAAACCAACAATGAGCAGTTCTTC
CDR3 length: 15; J gene: TRBJ1-2; V gene: TRBV30; D gene: TRBD1; clone size: many; CDR3 protein: CAWRRTGTKRYGYTF; CDR3 DNA: TGTGCCTGGAGGCGGACAGGGACAAAGCGCTATGGCTACACCTTC
CDR3 length: 14; J gene: TRBJ2-4; V gene: TRBV5-1; D gene: NA; clone size: many; CDR3 protein: CASSPTGGGDIQYF; CDR3 DNA: TGCGCCAGCAGCCCGACAGGTGGGGGAGACATTCAGTACTTC
CDR3 length: 14; J gene: TRBJ1-2; V gene: TRBV11-2; D gene: NA; clone size: NA; CDR3 protein: CASSSMDRPYGYTF; CDR3 DNA: TGTGCCAGCAGCTCCATGGACAGACCCTATGGCTACACCTTC
CDR3 length: 14; J gene: TRBJ1-4; V gene: TRBV5-1; D gene: NA; clone size: NA; CDR3 protein: CASNPGSGNEKLFF; CDR3 DNA: TGCGCCAGCAACCCAGGGTCGGGTAATGAAAAACTGTTTTTT
CDR3 length: 13; J gene: TRBJ2-1; V gene: TRBV20-1; D gene: TRBD2; clone size: many; CDR3 protein: CSAAAGGGNEQFF; CDR3 DNA: TGCAGTGCTGCAGCGGGAGGAGGCAATGAGCAGTTCTTC
CDR3 length: 14; J gene: TRBJ2-7; V gene: TRBV20-1; D gene: TRBD1; clone size: NA; CDR3 protein: CSARAPLTGDEQYF; CDR3 DNA: TGCAGTGCTAGAGCCCCACTGACAGGGGACGAGCAGTACTTC
CDR3 length: 13; J gene: TRBJ2-1; V gene: TRBV28; D gene: NA; clone size: many; CDR3 protein: CASSLANYNEQFF; CDR3 DNA: TGTGCCAGCAGTTTGGCCAATTACAATGAGCAGTTCTTC
CDR3 length: 16; J gene: TRBJ2-7; V gene: TRBV7-9; D gene: TRBD1; clone size: many; CDR3 protein: CASSLGLSGGSYEQYF; CDR3 DNA: TGTGCCAGCAGCTTAGGGTTGTCAGGGGGCTCCTACGAGCAGTACTTC
CDR3 length: 14; J gene: TRBJ2-3; V gene: TRBV6-1; D gene: TRBD2; clone size: NA; CDR3 protein: CASSSTSVEDTQYF; CDR3 DNA: TGTGCCAGCAGTTCGACTAGCGTCGAAGATACGCAGTATTTT
CDR3 length: 16; J gene: TRBJ2-7; V gene: TRBV20-1; D gene: NA; clone size: few; CDR3 protein: CSARDPLASRSYEQYF; CDR3 DNA: TGCAGTGCTAGAGATCCTCTAGCGAGTCGCTCCTACGAGCAGTACTTC
CDR3 length: 15; J gene: TRBJ1-6; V gene: TRBV28; D gene: NA; clone size: many; CDR3 protein: CASGDSTGGNSPLHF; CDR3 DNA: TGTGCCAGCGGCGACTCGACAGGCGGAAATTCACCCCTCCACTTT
CDR3 length: 16; J gene: TRBJ2-2; V gene: TRBV7-3; D gene: TRBD2; clone size: many; CDR3 protein: CASSTLAGGPAGELFF; CDR3 DNA: TGTGCCAGCAGCACCCTAGCGGGAGGGCCCGCCGGGGAGCTGTTTTTT
CDR3 length: 15; J gene: TRBJ1-4; V gene: TRBV4-3; D gene: TRBD1; clone size: few; CDR3 protein: CASSRTGTGSEKLFF; CDR3 DNA: TGCGCCAGCAGCCGAACCGGGACAGGGAGTGAAAAACTGTTTTTT
CDR3 length: 15; J gene: TRBJ2-7; V gene: TRBV7-2; D gene: NA; clone size: many; CDR3 protein: CASSLSGGTPNEQYF; CDR3 DNA: TGTGCCAGCAGCTTATCAGGGGGGACCCCCAACGAGCAGTACTTC
CDR3 length: 18; J gene: TRBJ2-3; V gene: TRBV3-1; D gene: TRBD2; clone size: many; CDR3 protein: CASSQDKTGGPVTDTQYF; CDR3 DNA: TGTGCCAGCAGCCAAGATAAAACGGGAGGGCCGGTCACAGATACGCAGTATTTT
CDR3 length: 15; J gene: TRBJ2-3; V gene: TRBV30; D gene: TRBD2; clone size: many; CDR3 protein: CAWREGLARTDTQYF; CDR3 DNA: TGTGCCTGGAGGGAGGGACTAGCAAGGACAGATACGCAGTATTTT
CDR3 length: 18; J gene: TRBJ2-2; V gene: TRBV5-1; D gene: TRBD2; clone size: few; CDR3 protein: CASSSIFRGRLAHGELFF; CDR3 DNA: TGCGCCAGCAGCTCCATTTTTCGCGGGAGGTTGGCCCACGGGGAGCTGTTTTTT